The 3 T cell receptor beta chains below come from one sample, sequenced in a study of shared clonotypes between healthy human individuals. Here immunoSEQ multiplex PCR was the method, and the copy in TCRdb shows in-frame clones only, minus some. In the table there are approximately 500,000 clones, over 70% of which are singletons. Sequencing was carried out using PBMCs. These receptors all come from a woman aged 35 to 49 in good health. Some clones in this sample may be carry-over from other donors' samples.

CDR3 DNA sequence: TGTGCCAGCAGTTCCCGGGACAGGGCACGCGGCTACACCTTC. It is translated as CASSSRDRARGYTF. The chain links TRBV6-5 to TRBJ1-2, with 9 bases matching TRBD1. The ends lost 4 bases at V and 8 bases at J; junction bases unmatched: 8. The CDR3 sequence is 14 residues long. CDR1 and CDR2 (germline): MNHEY, SVGAGI.

V and J are TRBV5-4 and TRBJ2-7; perhaps TRBD2 as D (5 bases). The CDR3 is 12 amino acids. With 4 bases removed from V and 3 bases from J, the gap between germline ends came to 8 bases. CDR1 and CDR2 (germline): SGHNT, YYREEE (reference sequence). The CDR3 coding sequence is TGTGCCAGCAGCGAGGGATACTACGAGCAGTACTTC. It encodes CASSEGYYEQYF.

The chain has TRBV13 and TRBJ2-7; 8 bases match TRBD2. The CDR3 runs 13 residues. The trim removed 4 bases at V and 4 bases at J, leaving 3 bases unmatched. Germline V gene lookup returns CDR1 PRHDT and CDR2 FYEKMQ (reference sequence). CDR3 sequence reads: CASSYGTRYEQYF. Written as DNA, the CDR3 is TGTGCCAGCAGCTATGGGACTAGATACGAGCAGTACTTC.